A selection of T cell receptor beta chains follows, all from one sample in a study of blood T cell repertoires in COVID-19. Profiling relied on immunoSEQ multiplex PCR, and the TCRdb table lists in-frame clones only, not all of them. The table includes fewer than 300,000 clones, roughly 90% detected once. The sequenced sample was peripheral blood. The receptors come from a woman aged 30 to 39 with COVID-19, enrolled during active disease. The CDR3 runs from the conserved cysteine through the conserved F or W. D genes are given only for firm matches. Clone size is not always given. Where it is, it says once, few, many or a class for expanded clones.

>TRBV24-1|few|TRBJ1-1|TRBD1
TGTGCCACCAGTGATTTGTCCCGGACAGGGAAGGAACGGTGTGGCACTGAAGCTTTCTTT
CATSDLSRTGKERCGTEAFF
>TRBV3-1/TRBV3-2|NA|TRBJ2-6|NA
TGTGCCAGCAGCCAAGTCGGTTCCGGGTTTACATCTGGGGCCAACGTCCTGACTTTC
CASSQVGSGFTSGANVLTF
>TRBV5-1|few|TRBJ1-1|NA
TGCGCCAGCAGCTCATACGGCGGTTTGAACACTGAAGCTTTCTTT
CASSSYGGLNTEAFF
>TRBV12-3/TRBV12-4|NA|TRBJ2-7|NA
TGTGCCAGCAGCGATGGACAGCGCTTGGAGTTC
CASSDGQRLEF
>TRBV11-1|NA|TRBJ1-3|NA
TGTGCCAGCAGCTCATCCCGACAGTACTCTGGAAACACCATATATTTT
CASSSSRQYSGNTIYF
>TRBV5-1|NA|TRBJ2-1|TRBD2
TGCGCCAGCAGCTGGGGGGGAACCTCCTACAATGAGCAGTTCTTC
CASSWGGTSYNEQFF
>TRBV5-1|NA|TRBJ2-5|TRBD1
TGCGCCAGCAGCTCGGGGACAGGGGAGTTTCGGGAGACCCAGTACTTC
CASSSGTGEFRETQYF
>TRBV5-4|once|TRBJ2-2|TRBD2
TGTGCCAGCAGCCCCGGGACTAGCGGGAGGGCGAACACCGGGGAGCTGTTTTTT
CASSPGTSGRANTGELFF
>TRBV6-5|NA|TRBJ2-7|NA
TGTGCCAGCCGCATGGTGGGCCTCTCCTACGAGCAGTACTTC
CASRMVGLSYEQYF
>TRBV28|NA|TRBJ2-2|TRBD2
TGTGCCAGCAGTTTTGGAGGGCTAGCGGGTGGCGGGGAGCTGTTTTTT
CASSFGGLAGGGELFF